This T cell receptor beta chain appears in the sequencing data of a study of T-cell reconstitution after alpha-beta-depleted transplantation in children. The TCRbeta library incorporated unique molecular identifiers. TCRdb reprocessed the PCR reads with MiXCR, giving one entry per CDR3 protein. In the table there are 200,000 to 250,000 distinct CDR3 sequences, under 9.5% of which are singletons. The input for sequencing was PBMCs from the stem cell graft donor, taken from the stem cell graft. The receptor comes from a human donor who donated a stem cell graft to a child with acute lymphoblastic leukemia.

CDR3 sequence (DNA): TGCGCCAGCAGCTTGACAGGGGATAATTCACCCCTCCACTTT. Protein: CASSLTGDNSPLHF. This sequence joins TRBV5-1 and TRBJ1-6; 7 bases are shared with TRBD1. This CDR3 has 14 residues. J lost 5 bases, V lost 1 base, and 0 bases had no gene match. Germline V gene lookup returns CDR1 SGHRS and CDR2 YFSETQ. Supplemented by reference TRBV5-1 and TRBJ1-6, the full variable domain reads KAGVTQTPRYLIKTRGQQVTLSCSPISGHRSVSWYQQTPGQGLQFLFEYFSETQRNKGNFPGRFSGRQFSNSRSEMNVSTLELGDSALYLCASSLTGDNSPLHFGNGTRLTVT.